There are a few counts of the clone carrying this TCR beta chain. What it binds is not known. The CDR3 contains 17 residues. V lost 0 bases to trimming and J lost 0 bases, with 9 bases between them. Germline V lookup: CDR1 LGHNA, CDR2 YNFKEQ. The source of the sample is a study of cytotoxic CD8 clonotypes in ibrutinib-treated CLL. Study in general: Of the patients, roughly 10 were relapsed/refractory, approximately 15 treatment-naive and 17 to 18 IGHV unmutated.

PBMCs were cryopreserved, and 2 to 2.5 micrograms of genomic DNA from them went into TCR beta libraries. Findings and limits, study-wide: The study found clonality rose at ibrutinib response, then fell toward baseline at progression. Baseline levels of clonality went above those of age-matched healthy donors and moved with circulating CD8+ T-cell counts.

The repertoire was sequenced with immunoSEQ multiplex PCR; TCRdb's copy has only in-frame clones and lacks some. The sample contains about 36,000 clones, 70% to 75% of which appear only once. The specimen was PBMCs, collected at disease progression, from a patient treated with ibrutinib. The clonotype comes from a human donor with chronic lymphocytic leukemia. This sequence joins TRBV4-2 and TRBJ1-6; D ambiguous. The CDR3 DNA reads TGTGCCAGCAGCCAAGAAACAGCCAGCTCCTATAATTCACCCCTCCACTTT. Translating gives CASSQETASSYNSPLHF.